This TCR beta chain was observed in a study of T cell repertoires in cytomegalovirus infection. V lost 2 bases and J lost 8, with 12 bases in between. The germline V gene encodes CDR1 SGHTA and CDR2 FQGNSA. The length of the CDR3 is 13 residues. This clonotype was seen at least ten times. Its antigen is unidentified. TCRdb re-derived calls from the reads in MiXCR, one entry per CDR3 protein. The table has some 920,000 distinct CDR3 sequences, around a third seen once; the top ten hold over 11%. The clonotype was recovered from a human donor in good health (CMV status not recorded). Some clones in this sample may be carry-over from other donors' samples. This rearrangement joins TRBV7-2 to TRBJ1-2; tentative D call: TRBD1 (6 bases). Specimen: cultured CD8+ T cells from PBMCs, collected from culture after CMV antigen stimulation. In DNA, the CDR3 is TGTGCCAGCAGCTTACAACAGGGCGGCGGCTACACCTTC. It is translated as CASSLQQGGGYTF.